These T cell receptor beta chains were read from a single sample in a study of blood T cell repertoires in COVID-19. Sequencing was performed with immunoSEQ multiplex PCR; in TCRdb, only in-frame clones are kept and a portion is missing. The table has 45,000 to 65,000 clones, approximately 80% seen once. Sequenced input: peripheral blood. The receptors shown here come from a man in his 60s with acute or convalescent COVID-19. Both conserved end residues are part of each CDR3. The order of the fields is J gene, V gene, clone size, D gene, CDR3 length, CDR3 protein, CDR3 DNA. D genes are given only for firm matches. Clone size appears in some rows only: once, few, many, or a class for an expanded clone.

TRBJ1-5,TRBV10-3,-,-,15,CAISERGSNGEPQHF,TGTGCCATCAGTGAACGGGGGAGTAATGGGGAGCCCCAGCATTTT
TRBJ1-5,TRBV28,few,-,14,CASSLLGALQPQHF,TGTGCCAGCAGTTTATTGGGGGCGCTTCAGCCCCAGCATTTT
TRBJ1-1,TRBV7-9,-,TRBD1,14,CASSQQGANTEAFF,TGTGCCAGCAGCCAACAGGGGGCGAACACTGAAGCTTTCTTT
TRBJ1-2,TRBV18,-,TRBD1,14,CASSPWTGRNGYTF,TGTGCCAGCTCACCGTGGACAGGGAGAAATGGCTACACCTTC
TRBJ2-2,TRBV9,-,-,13,CASSVLGGGELFF,TGTGCCAGCAGCGTCTTAGGGGGCGGGGAGCTGTTTTTT
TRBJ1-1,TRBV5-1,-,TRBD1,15,CASSWGQGGHTEAFF,TGCGCCAGCAGCTGGGGACAGGGGGGACACACTGAAGCTTTCTTT
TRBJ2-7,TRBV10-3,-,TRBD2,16,CAISEASGGLSYEQYF,TGTGCCATCAGTGAGGCTAGCGGGGGGCTCTCCTACGAGCAGTACTTC
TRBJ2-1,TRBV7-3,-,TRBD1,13,CASSSGTDGEQFF,TGTGCCAGCAGCTCAGGGACAGACGGTGAGCAGTTCTTC
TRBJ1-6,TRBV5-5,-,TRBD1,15,CASESQGQGDSPLHF,TGTGCCAGCGAATCACAGGGGCAGGGAGACTCACCCCTCCACTTT
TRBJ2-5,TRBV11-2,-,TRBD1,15,CASSFSRTGQETQYF,TGTGCCAGCAGCTTTTCCAGGACAGGGCAAGAGACCCAGTACTTC
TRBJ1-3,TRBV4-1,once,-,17,CASSQAGGAALGNTIYF,TGCGCCAGCAGCCAAGCTGGAGGAGCCGCACTTGGAAACACCATATATTTT
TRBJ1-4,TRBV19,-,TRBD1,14,CASSIGQGNEKLFF,TGTGCCAGTAGTATTGGACAGGGTAATGAAAAACTGTTTTTT
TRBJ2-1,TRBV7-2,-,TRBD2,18,CASSLGLAGGLTYNEQFF,TGTGCCAGCAGCTTAGGACTAGCGGGGGGGCTCACCTACAATGAGCAGTTCTTC
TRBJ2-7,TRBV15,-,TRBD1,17,CATSRGPGQGVTYEQYF,TGTGCCACCAGCAGAGGGCCAGGACAGGGGGTAACCTACGAGCAGTACTTC
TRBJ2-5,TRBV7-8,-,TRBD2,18,CASSPPWGTSGVGETQYF,TGTGCCAGCAGCCCTCCTTGGGGGACTAGCGGGGTTGGGGAGACCCAGTACTTC
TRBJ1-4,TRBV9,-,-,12,CASSVSGGKLFF,TGTGCCAGCAGCGTATCGGGAGGAAAACTGTTTTTT
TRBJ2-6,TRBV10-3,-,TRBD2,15,CAIAGVGSGANVLTF,TGTGCCATCGCGGGGGTTGGCTCTGGGGCCAACGTCCTGACTTTC
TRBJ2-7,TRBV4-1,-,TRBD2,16,CASSQDWAGVKREQYF,TGCGCCAGCAGCCAAGATTGGGCGGGGGTTAAACGCGAGCAGTACTTC
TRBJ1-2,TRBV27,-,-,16,CASSRSLRQTPYGYTF,TGTGCCAGCAGCCGTAGCCTTAGACAGACCCCGTATGGCTACACCTTC
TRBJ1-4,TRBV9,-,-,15,CASSVGLSLNEKLFF,TGTGCCAGCAGCGTAGGACTATCCCTAAATGAAAAACTGTTTTTT
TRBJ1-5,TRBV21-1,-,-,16,CASSRMDSLGAQPQHF,TGTGCCAGCAGCAGGATGGACAGCCTAGGGGCGCAGCCCCAGCATTTT
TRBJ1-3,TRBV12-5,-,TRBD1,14,CASGGDREGNTIYF,TGTGCTAGTGGTGGGGACAGGGAAGGAAACACCATATATTTT
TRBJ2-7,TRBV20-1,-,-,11,CSASQGYEQYF,TGCAGTGCTAGTCAGGGCTACGAGCAGTACTTC
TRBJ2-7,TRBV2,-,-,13,CASRRDRSYEQYF,TGTGCCAGCAGGCGAGACAGGTCCTACGAGCAGTACTTC
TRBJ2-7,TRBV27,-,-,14,CASSQTDPLRGQYF,TGTGCCAGCAGTCAGACCGACCCCCTCAGGGGGCAGTACTTC
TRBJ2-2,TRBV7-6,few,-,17,CASSLGRSGANTGELFF,TGTGCCAGCAGCTTAGGCCGATCAGGGGCCAACACCGGGGAGCTGTTTTTT
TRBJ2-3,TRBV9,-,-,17,CASSVAGYVSHTDTQYF,TGTGCCAGCAGCGTTGCGGGGTATGTCTCTCACACAGATACGCAGTATTTT
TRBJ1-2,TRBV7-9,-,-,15,CASSLAGGPSYGYTF,TGTGCCAGCAGCTTAGCCGGGGGGCCTAGCTATGGCTACACCTTC
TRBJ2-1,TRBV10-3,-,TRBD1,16,CAISAGQGMGFNEQFF,TGTGCCATCAGTGCGGGACAGGGAATGGGTTTCAATGAGCAGTTCTTC
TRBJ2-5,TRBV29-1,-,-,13,CSAGGRAWETQYF,TGCAGCGCTGGGGGCAGGGCGTGGGAGACCCAGTACTTC
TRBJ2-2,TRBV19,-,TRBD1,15,CASRRDRVGTGELFF,TGTGCCAGTAGGAGGGACAGGGTGGGCACCGGGGAGCTGTTTTTT
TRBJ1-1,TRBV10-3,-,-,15,CAISEFAGGIHEAFF,TGTGCCATCAGTGAGTTTGCGGGGGGGATACACGAAGCTTTCTTT
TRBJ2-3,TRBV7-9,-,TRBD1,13,CASGDSSTDTQYF,TGTGCCAGCGGGGACAGTAGCACAGATACGCAGTATTTT
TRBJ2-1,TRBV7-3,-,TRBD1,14,CASSHTGDDNEQFF,TGTGCCAGCAGCCATACAGGGGACGACAATGAGCAGTTCTTC
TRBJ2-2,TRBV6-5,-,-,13,CASSWLRGGELFF,TGTGCCAGCAGTTGGCTCAGGGGCGGGGAGCTGTTTTTT
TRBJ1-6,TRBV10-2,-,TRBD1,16,CASRDLQGALNSPLHF,TGCGCCAGCAGGGATTTACAGGGGGCGCTTAATTCACCCCTCCACTTT
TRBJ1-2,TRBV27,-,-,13,CASSTRKDGGYTF,TGTGCCAGCAGTACTAGAAAAGACGGTGGCTACACCTTC
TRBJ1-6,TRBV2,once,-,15,CASIKTESYNSPLHF,TGTGCCAGCATAAAGACAGAGAGCTATAATTCACCCCTCCACTTT
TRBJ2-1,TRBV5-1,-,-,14,CASSLSGGPGEQFF,TGCGCCAGCAGCTTGAGTGGGGGCCCTGGTGAGCAGTTCTTC
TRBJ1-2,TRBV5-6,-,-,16,CASSEVQGWGGYGYTF,TGTGCCAGCAGCGAAGTACAGGGTTGGGGCGGCTATGGCTACACCTTC
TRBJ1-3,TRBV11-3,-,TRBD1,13,CASSWDSKNTIYF,TGTGCCAGCAGCTGGGACAGCAAAAACACCATATATTTT
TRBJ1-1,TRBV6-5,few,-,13,CASITGRGTEAFF,TGTGCCAGCATTACAGGGAGAGGCACTGAAGCTTTCTTT
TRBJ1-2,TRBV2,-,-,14,CASSADSLSYGYTF,TGTGCCAGCAGTGCGGACAGCCTAAGCTATGGCTACACCTTC
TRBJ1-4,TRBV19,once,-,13,CASIGAQSTKLFF,TGTGCCAGTATCGGAGCCCAGTCGACGAAACTGTTTTTT
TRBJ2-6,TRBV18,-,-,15,CASSPLTSGANVLTF,TGTGCCAGCTCACCATTGACTTCCGGGGCCAACGTCCTGACTTTC
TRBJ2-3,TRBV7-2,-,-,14,CASSPSSITDTQYF,TGTGCCAGCAGCCCCTCTAGTATCACAGATACGCAGTATTTT
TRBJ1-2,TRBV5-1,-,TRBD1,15,CASSPAGTGNYGYTF,TGCGCCAGCAGCCCAGCCGGGACAGGAAACTATGGCTACACCTTC
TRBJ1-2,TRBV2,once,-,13,CASSEGPYYGYTF,TGTGCCAGCAGTGAAGGGCCTTATTATGGCTACACCTTC
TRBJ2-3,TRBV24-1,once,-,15,CATSETWGDTDTQYF,TGTGCCACCAGTGAAACATGGGGGGACACAGATACGCAGTATTTT
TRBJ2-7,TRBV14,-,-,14,CASSQERGSYEQYF,TGTGCCAGCAGCCAAGAGAGGGGGAGCTACGAGCAGTACTTC
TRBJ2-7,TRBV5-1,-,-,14,CASGEQGLAYEQYF,TGCGCCAGCGGGGAGCAGGGGTTAGCCTACGAGCAGTACTTC
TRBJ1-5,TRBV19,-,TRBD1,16,CASRRDSLNSNQPQHF,TGTGCCAGTAGAAGGGACAGCCTAAATAGCAATCAGCCCCAGCATTTT
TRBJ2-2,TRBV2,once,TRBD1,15,CASSYRGENTGELFF,TGTGCCAGCAGCTACAGGGGGGAAAACACCGGGGAGCTGTTTTTT
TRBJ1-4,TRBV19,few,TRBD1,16,CASSIGPPGQHEKLFF,TGTGCCAGTAGTATAGGCCCCCCGGGACAGCATGAAAAACTGTTTTTT